The rows below give T cell receptor beta chains drawn from one sample of a study of T cell responses to AZD1222 COVID-19 vaccine. Assay used: immunoSEQ multiplex PCR; TCRdb lists only in-frame clones, some missing. The data hold under 95,000 clones, with roughly 90% observed a single time. This material consisted of peripheral blood, taken 28 days after the second AZD1222 dose. These receptor sequences come from an adult who received the AZD1222 COVID-19 vaccine. CDR3s include the opening cysteine and the closing phenylalanine or tryptophan. Fields, in order: J gene, D gene, V gene, clone size, CDR3 protein, CDR3 DNA. The D gene is left open where the match is weak. Size is omitted from some rows. Given values are once, few, many or a class for expanded clones.

TRBJ2-7,TRBD2,TRBV6-2/TRBV6-3,NA,CASSSGAPYEQYF,TGTGCCAGCAGTAGCGGGGCCCCCTACGAGCAGTACTTC
TRBJ2-2,NA,TRBV11-3,few,CASSPQGHTGELFF,TGTGCCAGCAGCCCTCAGGGTCACACCGGGGAGCTGTTTTTT
TRBJ2-7,TRBD2,TRBV6-5,NA,CASSYQGLASNEQYF,TGTGCCAGCAGTTACCAGGGACTAGCAAGCAACGAGCAGTACTTC
TRBJ2-4,TRBD2,TRBV6-5,NA,CAGGGAGLDIQYF,TGTGCCGGGGGGGGAGCGGGGTTGGACATTCAGTACTTC
TRBJ2-7,NA,TRBV6-6,NA,CASSLEGRQYF,TGTGCCAGCTCCCTTGAGGGCCGGCAGTACTTC
TRBJ2-2,NA,TRBV6-4,NA,CASSKTGGNTGELFF,TGTGCCAGCAGCAAGACAGGCGGGAACACCGGGGAGCTGTTTTTT
TRBJ2-7,NA,TRBV29-1,NA,CSVGRLAFPYEQYF,TGCAGCGTTGGAAGGTTGGCATTCCCATACGAGCAGTACTTC
TRBJ1-1,NA,TRBV13,NA,CASSPNTEAFF,TGTGCCAGCAGCCCCAACACTGAAGCTTTCTTT
TRBJ1-2,TRBD1,TRBV29-1,once,CSVEDPDRNYYGYTF,TGCAGCGTTGAAGACCCGGACAGGAACTACTATGGCTACACCTTC
TRBJ1-5,NA,TRBV12-3/TRBV12-4,NA,CASKQHGNQPQHF,TGTGCCAGCAAGCAACACGGAAATCAGCCCCAGCATTTT